This T cell receptor (beta chain) was documented in a study of cytomegalovirus exposure and HLA in healthy donors (dated by TCRdb to about 2017). At the level of the whole study: An earlier analysis of approximately 640 of the donors reported more than 250 Gb of sequence data and roughly 100 million unique TCR beta sequences from 150 million to 200 million T cells. HLA typing covered class I and class II loci at four-digit resolution. To predict cytomegalovirus infection status, the study combined high-throughput TCR immunosequencing, statistical association of individual TCRs with disease status, and machine learning. An early release that covered about 600 HLA-typed donors contained 300 to 350 gigabases of sequencing data and around 80 million unique TCR sequences. A few DR-DQ haplotypes were treated as single units for association and clustering because of strong linkage in the cohort. Typing coverage differed by locus: A, B, C, DRB1 and DQB1 were typed in roughly 620-630 donors, DQA1 in about 500, DPA1 in 600 to 610, and DPB1 in 400 to 490. Among some 400 genotyped donors of the cohort, an average of roughly 240,000 unique TCR beta nucleotide sequences were sequenced per donor, roughly 20% of them non-productive. The study aimed to test whether signatures of past pathogen exposure could be identified by cataloging public T cell receptors. Rather than drawing on any new phenotypic data, the later analysis identified candidate immune exposures from TCR beta sequences and the way those sequences occurred across donors. Every discovery cohort repertoire had been produced on one sequencing platform. In a later analysis, previously published TCR beta repertoires from 500 to 750 donors were re-analyzed and high-resolution HLA genotyping was added so that TCR occurrence patterns could be studied. In a later genetic analysis, genome-wide SNP genotypes for 398 of the 666 donors were used, and that subset was treated as a discovery cohort. Alongside the repertoire data, information on donor age, sex, ethnicity and CMV serostatus was compiled. The study profiled the T cell repertoires of under 850 subjects by immunosequencing and related them to cytomegalovirus serostatus. To decide whether each TCR beta V gene segment behaved as functional or pseudogenic, an earlier analysis of approximately 620 of the donors relied on high-throughput TCR beta sequencing. Along with the approximately 620-subject first cohort, a separate validation cohort of around 120 different subjects was used. Among the roughly 400 genotyped donors, 81% belonged to the genetic ancestry cluster associated with self-reported Caucasian donors. Here is what the overall study found, with its caveats: Specific HLA alleles were associated with 15,000 to 20,000 TCR beta sequences at a false discovery rate of 0.05 in a later analysis. A cluster of highly shared sequence variants was judged likely to be a technical artifact of the sequencing pipeline. Compared with equally common non-associated chains, HLA-associated TCR beta chains in a later analysis were more clonally expanded and had lower generation probabilities. In this cohort, only TCR beta chains were sequenced, and detectable features were limited by the absence of alpha or paired-chain data. Because the 87-base-pair reads could not distinguish some IMGT-functional V segments, including TRBV6-2 and TRBV6-3, those segments were excluded. Strong co-occurrence of HLA alleles, especially DR and DQ, made assigning TCR associations to individual alleles difficult. In vitro tests confirmed that a few of the cytomegalovirus-associated TCR beta chains recognize cytomegalovirus antigens. According to a later genetic analysis, donors in an Asian-associated ancestry cluster had fewer N-insertions in productive TCRs than the approximately 610-donor mean. The presence/absence analyses assumed that sequencing depth was roughly uniform across donors, and that assumption may not be true. A further reported finding was that TCR beta sequences accurately predicted the HLA-A and HLA-B alleles for most subjects in the first cohort. In an earlier analysis of approximately 600 of the donors, most TCR beta V segments were observed in productive rearrangements about 87% or about 30% of the time, broadly matching IMGT annotations. In the study, 150 to 200 TCR beta chains were listed as associated with cytomegalovirus. In a later analysis, TCR association rates were found to vary across HLA loci, with the most associated TCRs seen for DRB1 alleles and the fewest for HLA-C alleles. The authors suggested that the approach could potentially be generalized to other disease states and immunological phenotypes. CMV serostatus was the only immune exposure information available for the cohort. Because HLA typing was missing for some donors at each locus, association tests included only the typed subset. Cytomegalovirus status was reported to be diagnosed by the classifier with high specificity and sensitivity in both the original and validation cohorts. About 17 rarely observed V segments, including chromosome 9 orphons, were excluded from the earlier analysis of approximately 600 of the donors because counts were too low. V-gene and J-gene trimming of TCR beta chains was associated with a missense DCLRE1C variant in a later genetic analysis, and the association was replicated in an independent cohort. Linkage disequilibrium might explain the correlated functional status among segregating V segments, but an unknown experimental factor could not be excluded. Most TCR sequences were seen in very few donors, while some public TCRs were found in many individuals. Most CMV-associated TCR beta chains appeared to be HLA-restricted in a later analysis, and the HLA associations seemed to be driven largely by CMV exposure. According to a later analysis, parvovirus B19, influenza, CMV and Epstein-Barr virus appeared linked to several top co-occurrence clusters.

A distance of 6 bases separates the germline ends of V and J, which lose 1 base and 0 bases respectively. From the germline V gene, CDR1 is LGHNT and CDR2 is FRNRAP. Inclusive of the bounding cysteine and phenylalanine, the CDR3 is 14 residues long. The CDR3 DNA has 42 bases and is translated from base 1. Turning to this clone: Which antigen it targets is not known. No much larger clonotype is one base removed from it; base qualities were not supplied.

The library was prepared using the immunoSEQ multiplex PCR assay. A mixture of 60 forward primers for TCR Vbeta segments and 13 reverse primers for TCR Jbeta segments was used in the multiplex PCR. Amplification of the CDR3 region of rearranged TCR beta genes was performed with a multiplex PCR assay on genomic DNA. The Illumina HiSeq System was used to sequence the amplified TCR beta libraries as 87-base-pair reads. As for the original processing: Across the 640 or so repertoires, a later analysis counted around 80 million unique TCR beta chains, around 10 million of which were shared by at least two donors. Raw reads were error-corrected and collapsed into unique sequences with a nearest-neighbor algorithm that merged closely related sequences to remove PCR and sequencing errors. Alignment of CDR3 sequences to IMGT reference sequences was used to assign V, D and J gene segments. Each retained sequence needed at least a six-nucleotide match to both a V gene segment and a J gene segment. A rearrangement was called productive if the CDR3 had no stop codons and remained in frame with V and J, and every other rearrangement was called non-productive. CDR3 was defined according to IMGT convention as the region running from the second conserved V-encoded cysteine to the conserved J-encoded phenylalanine. The earlier analysis of some 600 of the donors excluded sequences that lacked an unambiguous match to a single V gene segment. An earlier analysis of several hundred of the donors called V segments functional above 56.7% productive rearrangements and segregating when the between-donor standard deviation exceeded 5%. A statistical classification framework was built for diagnosing cytomegalovirus status from the catalog of TCR beta chain sequences. In a later analysis, TCR nucleotide sequences were compared against IMGT/GENE-DB human TR gene sequences so that V and J genes could be assigned. The TCRdist pipeline was used in a later analysis to assign CDR3 sequences and most-parsimonious VDJ recombination scenarios. A later analysis defined each TCR beta chain by its CDR3 amino acid sequence plus V-gene family, and excluded reads lacking a unique V-gene family. In a later analysis, approximately 640 highly shared, low-generation-probability nucleotide sequences were removed to address suspected cross-contamination and a sequencing artifact. In a later analysis, a clonal expansion index was calculated for each public chain from normalized within-repertoire ranks of inferred template counts. In a later analysis, generation probabilities were computed using a VDJ recombination model fitted to out-of-frame rearrangements, and the results were checked against IGoR. In a later analysis, TCR-TCR, TCR-HLA and TCR-CMV co-occurrence was scored with hypergeometric tests, and a repertoire-size bias correction was applied to TCR pairs. False discovery rates were estimated in a later analysis by permuting HLA or CMV assignments 20 times. In a later analysis, co-occurring TCRs were grouped using DBSCAN, with TCRdist sequence similarity added in when clustering inside HLA-allele-positive subsets. Co-occurrence clustering excluded repertoires with fewer than 30,000 or more than 120,000 public chains, plus five with anomalous nucleotide sharing. TCRdb provides this immuneACCESS table in a form limited to in-frame rearrangements. Some clones are lacking; in checked studies, under half of them reflect an unresolved V gene, and why the rest are absent is not known. That table supplies the V and J calls and clone size; D and trimming were determined from the DNA. The sample table holds about 130,000 clones, of which roughly 79% were seen once. The ten biggest clones cover around 1.9% of the sample.

In total, approximately 610 healthy bone marrow donors made up the cohort. At the time of sampling, every cohort member was nominally healthy, though immune exposures that went unrecorded were likely present. The donor tested CMV seronegative, placing the donor among the 350 or so seronegative members of the cohort. A peripheral blood sample was provided by each donor, and peripheral blood mononuclear cells were used for TCR beta sequencing. Genomic DNA was extracted from the blood cell samples with the Qiagen DNeasy Blood Extraction Kit. The rearrangement joined TRBV12-5 to TRBJ1-2; no D gene call is confident. Sample: PBMCs. The origin of this receptor is a woman aged 50 to 65 in good health and CMV-seronegative. This receptor has the CDR3 CASGLGATNYGYTF. The nucleotide sequence reads as follows: TGTGCTAGTGGTTTGGGGGCGACTAACTATGGCTACACCTTC.